This T cell receptor beta chain was sequenced in a study of blood T cells in healthy people across ages. Turning to the study itself: T cells yielded about one barcoded beta molecule per two cells through template switching. Notes on the study in general: Unsorted PBMC input precluded a conclusive naive versus antigen-experienced comparison. As age increased, TCR beta diversity per million T cells fell in a roughly linear fashion.

This clonotype turned up a few times. Its antigen is as yet unknown. The CDR3 is made up of 15 amino acids. Germline V gene sequence: CDR1 SGHRS, CDR2 YFSETQ. Trimming cost V 4 bases and J 4 bases; bases outside gene matches: 9. Primed by a sample-barcoded 5' primer and a J-beta primer mix, a second PCR proceeded for about 6 to 12 cycles. Each CDR3 protein is one row after TCRdb ran MiXCR on the 5' RACE reads. This table holds more than 700,000 distinct CDR3 sequences, 46% found once. The origin of this receptor is a man at least 80 years old in good health. The source material was blood. V and J are TRBV5-1 and TRBJ1-2, with 8 bases fitting TRBD1. Here the CDR3 reads CASSQPSGTGYGYTF. The DNA of the CDR3 is TGCGCCAGCAGCCAACCATCCGGGACAGGCTATGGCTACACCTTC.